This T cell receptor beta chain comes out of a study of blood T cell repertoires in COVID-19. The wider study: There were acute and convalescent COVID-19 samples, and they came from the United States, Italy and Spain. T cells, B-cell-depleted T cells, or PBMCs supplied cDNA or gDNA.

The CDR3 has 15 residues. The V segment lost 6 bases and the J segment 5 bases; nucleotides outside the gene matches: 8. Per germline, CDR1 SNHLY and CDR2 FYNNEI. Study processing details: Estimation of nucleated cell counts was performed using reference gene primer amplification. Libraries were prepared by immunoSEQ multiplex PCR; TCRdb keeps only in-frame clonotypes and omits some of them. The V and J calls and the clone size are those of that table, but D and trimming were determined from the DNA. The sample lists some 130,000 clones; 70% to 90% were seen once. The TCR originated in a man aged 45 to 65 with acute or convalescent COVID-19. Specimen: peripheral blood. This sequence joins TRBV2 and TRBJ2-1; 9 positions match TRBD2. Here the CDR3 reads CASRPTSGLNNEQFF. The CDR3 nucleotides read TGTGCCAGCAGACCTACTAGCGGGCTGAACAATGAGCAGTTCTTC.